Below are 8 T cell receptor beta chains sequenced from a single sample in a study of cytomegalovirus exposure and HLA in healthy donors. The PCR ran on 60 Vbeta and 13 Jbeta primers. The protocol was immunoSEQ multiplex PCR, while the TCRdb copy is restricted to in-frame clones and leaves out a portion. Here the sample spans roughly 150,000 clones, approximately 80% being singletons. The sample consisted of PBMCs. These receptors were collected from a boy younger than 10 in good health and CMV-seronegative.

In this sample, this clone turned up a few times. This chain joins TRBV19 and TRBJ1-2, with TRBD1 matching 12 bases. This CDR3 is built from 15 residues. After removal of 4 bases from V and 7 bases from J, the junction contained 7 bases not matched to a gene. Germline V gives CDR1 LNHDA, CDR2 SQIVND (reference sequence). In DNA, the CDR3 is TGTGCCAGTAGTACGCCGGGACAGGGGGCGCGTGGCTACACCTTC. Protein sequence: CASSTPGQGARGYTF. Full variable domain (rest looked up from reference TRBV19 and TRBJ1-2): DGGITQSPKYLFRKEGQNVTLSCEQNLNHDAMYWYRQDPGQGLRLIYYSQIVNDFQKGDIAEGYSVSREKKESFPLTVTSAQKNPTAFYLCASSTPGQGARGYTFGSGTRLTVV.

This chain connects TRBV11-3 to TRBJ2-5; no clear D gene. The V gene's germline CDR1 is SGHNT and CDR2 YENEEA. This CDR3 spans 12 amino acids. V gave up 5 bases and J gave up 4 bases, with 8 bases separating them. This CDR3 is CASSTSGETQYF. The CDR3 coding sequence is TGTGCCAGCAGCACCTCAGGAGAGACCCAGTACTTC.

The chain carries TRBV5-1 and TRBJ1-1; 11 bases fit TRBD1. The CDR3 runs to 16 residues. Looked up from germline, CDR1 is SGHRS and CDR2 is YFSETQ. V lost 4 bases, J lost 7 bases, and 12 bases stayed unmatched. CDR3 DNA: TGCGCCAGCAGCCCGAGATACGGGACAGGGGGTGGTGAAGCTTTCTTT. Its translation: CASSPRYGTGGGEAFF.

A word on this clone: Sequence at one end of the junction differs from germline and may be a read error. The chain links TRBV6-5 to TRBJ2-4; TRBD1 is a possible D gene (6 bases). Germline V gene sequence: CDR1 MNHEY, CDR2 SVGAGI. This CDR3 spans 16 amino acids. DNA for the CDR3: TGTGCCAGCAGTTCCCGTCCACAGGGTGGCGGAAACATTCGGTACTTC. Translating it yields CASSSRPQGGGNIRYF.

The chain carries TRBV7-4 and TRBJ1-2, with D unresolved. Looked up from germline, CDR1 is SGHVT and CDR2 is SQSDAQ. Trimming left V 7 bases short and J 2 bases short, with 17 bases between. The CDR3 extends over 15 amino acids. CDR3 loop: CASIPTHYKNYGYTF. The CDR3 coding sequence is TGTGCCAGCATCCCAACACACTATAAGAACTATGGCTACACCTTC.

V usage is TRBV6-5 and J usage is TRBJ1-1; TRBD1 agrees at 8 bases. CDR1 is MNHEY, CDR2 SVGAGI, per germline. This CDR3 is 15 amino acids long. After removal of 2 bases from V and 1 base from J, the junction contained 3 bases not matched to a gene. The CDR3 spells CASSYGDRGNTEAFF. The CDR3 region has the DNA TGTGCCAGCAGTTACGGTGACAGGGGGAACACTGAAGCTTTCTTT.

The rearrangement joins TRBV5-1 to TRBJ1-2, with D possibly being TRBD1 (5 bases). Germline CDR1 reads SGHRS; CDR2 reads YFSETQ. This CDR3 spans 15 amino acids. With 4 bases removed from V and 2 bases from J, the gap between germline ends came to 15 bases. The CDR3 sequence: CASSQTERGNYGYTF. Here the CDR3 DNA reads TGCGCCAGCAGCCAGACAGAGCGGGGCAACTATGGCTACACCTTC.

The V gene is TRBV4-2, the J gene TRBJ2-1, with 7 positions matching TRBD1. In germline, CDR1 is LGHNA, CDR2 YNFKEQ. This CDR3 has 16 amino acids. The trim removed 1 base at V and 3 bases at J, leaving 6 bases unmatched. The CDR3 here is CASSQVTGQYYNEQFF. The CDR3 DNA sequence: TGTGCCAGCAGCCAAGTAACGGGACAGTACTACAATGAGCAGTTCTTC.